The 29 T cell receptor beta chains listed next were all sequenced from one sample in a study of radiotherapy plus CTLA-4 blockade in lung cancer. TCRdb's table, derived via immunoSEQ multiplex PCR, lists solely in-frame clones and lacks some. This sample has some 110,000 clones, with more than 65% found just once. The starting material was peripheral blood, obtained from a patient treated with radiotherapy plus ipilimumab. The receptors come from a human donor with non-small cell lung cancer who had a partial response to radiotherapy plus ipilimumab.

In its sample, this clone was seen a few times. The rearrangement uses TRBV7-6 and TRBJ2-1, with D perhaps matching TRBD2 (6 bases). This CDR3 spans 14 amino acids. V was shortened by 0 bases and J by 5 bases, with 8 bases between the two germline ends. In germline, CDR1 is SGHVS, CDR2 FNYEAQ. CDR3 protein: CASSLAVADNEQFF. As DNA, the CDR3 is TGTGCCAGCAGCTTAGCGGTAGCGGACAATGAGCAGTTCTTC.

CDR3 in DNA: TGTGCCAGCAGTTCCCAAGGGGATGGTGACTATGGCTACACCTTC. Translation: CASSSQGDGDYGYTF. The chain couples TRBV28 to TRBJ1-2; D is possibly TRBD1 (5 bases). Germline CDR1 and CDR2: MDHEN and SYDVKM. Trimming stripped 4 bases from V and 3 bases from J, with 15 bases between. CDR3 length equals 15 residues.

This chain uses TRBV7-9 with TRBJ1-5, with D hard to call. This CDR3 contains 13 residues. Trimming shortened V by 0 bases and J by 4 bases, and 4 bases separated the two germline ends. The germline CDR1 and CDR2 sequences are SEHNR and FQNEAQ (reference sequence). CDR3 nucleotides: TGTGCCAGCAGCTTAGCTCAGAATCAGCCCCAGCATTTT. Residues: CASSLAQNQPQHF.

This clone came up once. The chain has TRBV7-8 and TRBJ2-4; D is possibly TRBD1 (5 bases). Germline CDR1 reads SGHVS; CDR2 reads FQNEAQ. Deletions cut 0 bases from V and 5 bases from J, with 11 bases between. The CDR3 runs 15 residues. CDR3: CASSLATAEQNIQYF. The CDR3 region has the DNA TGTGCCAGCAGCTTAGCGACAGCTGAACAAAACATTCAGTACTTC.

The rearrangement links TRBV7-2 to TRBJ1-1, with 8 bases fitting TRBD1. Germline assignment: CDR1 SGHTA and CDR2 FQGNSA. The CDR3 is made up of 16 amino acids. V lost 5 bases and J lost 3; bases outside the gene matches: 11. The DNA of the CDR3 is TGTGCCAGCAGCCCATCCCAGGGGGCTGTTGACACTGAAGCTTTCTTT. Encoded protein: CASSPSQGAVDTEAFF.

This clone has more than one count but fewer than ten. V gene TRBV19 combines with J gene TRBJ2-5; D possibly corresponds to TRBD1 (5 bases). With 7 bases removed from V and 3 bases from J, the gap between germline ends came to 9 bases. The CDR3 is 12 residues long. In germline, CDR1 is LNHDA, CDR2 SQIVND (reference sequence). DNA of the CDR3: TGTGCCAGTAACAGGCCGGAAGAGACCCAGTACTTC. It yields the protein CASNRPEETQYF.

This clone was picked up many times. The chain is built from TRBV29-1 and TRBJ1-1; D gene ambiguous. The CDR3 covers 12 residues. Deletions cut 7 bases from V and 2 bases from J, with 11 bases between. Germline V gives CDR1 SQVTM, CDR2 ANQGSEA. This CDR3 reads CSGLPTNTEAFF. The CDR3 region has the DNA TGCAGCGGACTTCCAACAAACACTGAAGCTTTCTTT.

This sequence joins TRBV28 and TRBJ2-1, with D possibly matching TRBD2 (6 bases). The V end was cut by 10 bases, the J end by 5 bases, with 15 bases between. The CDR3 is made up of 13 amino acids. The germline CDR1 and CDR2 sequences are MDHEN and SYDVKM. For the CDR3, the DNA is TGTGCCACCCATTCGGGACTCCACAATGAGCAGTTCTTC. This translates into CATHSGLHNEQFF. The full variable domain, rest sourced from reference TRBV28 and TRBJ2-1, is DVKVTQSSRYLVKRTGEKVFLECVQDMDHENMFWYRQDPGLGLRLIYFSYDVKMKEKGDIPEGYSVSREKKERFSLILESASTNQTSMYLCATHSGLHNEQFFGPGTRLTVL.

The chain is built from TRBV5-4 and TRBJ2-3, with TRBD2 matching 11 bases. Losses at the gene ends were 2 bases for V and 2 bases for J; bases not matched to a gene: 4. Germline V lookup: CDR1 SGHNT, CDR2 YYREEE (reference sequence). This CDR3 has 16 amino acids. In DNA, the CDR3 is TGTGCCAGCAGCTTCCCGGGACTAGCGGACACAGATACGCAGTATTTT. This gives the protein CASSFPGLADTDTQYF.

To note about this clone: This may stem from a read error, because a much larger clone lies one nucleotide away. The gene calls are TRBV5-6 and TRBJ2-1; 11 bases match TRBD2. The CDR3 contains 14 residues. The junction had 2 bases not matched to a gene; V was cut back by 4 bases and J by 5 bases. Germline values: CDR1 SGHDT, CDR2 YYEEEE. The CDR3 sequence: CASSPGLADNEQFF. The CDR3 DNA reads as TGTGCCAGCAGCCCGGGACTAGCGGACAATGAGCAGTTCTTC.

This chain connects TRBV6-1 to TRBJ1-2; maybe TRBD1 (5 bases). V gave up 2 bases and J gave up 0 bases, with 16 bases separating them. Germline V gene sequence: CDR1 MNHNS, CDR2 SASEGT. The CDR3 totals 17 residues. The CDR3 spells CASSEQGRAAANYGYTF. The CDR3 nucleotides are TGTGCCAGCAGTGAACAAGGCAGGGCCGCGGCTAACTATGGCTACACCTTC.

The rearrangement links TRBV5-4 to TRBJ1-1; no clear D gene. Germline V gives CDR1 SGHNT, CDR2 YYREEE (reference sequence). With 2 bases removed from V and 2 bases from J, the gap between germline ends came to 7 bases. This CDR3 has 13 amino acids. The CDR3 DNA is TGTGCCAGCAGCTTCTTCCCTAACACTGAAGCTTTCTTT. Amino acid sequence: CASSFFPNTEAFF.

The chain is built from TRBV19 and TRBJ2-1; the D gene is possibly TRBD1 (6 bases). The CDR3 spans 16 residues. V lost 6 bases, J lost 6 bases, and 21 bases lay in between. Germline CDR1 LNHDA, CDR2 SQIVND (reference sequence). In DNA form, the CDR3 reads TGTGCCAGTAGGCCGTCAGGACAGATGACCTCCAATGAGCAGTTCTTC. Residues: CASRPSGQMTSNEQFF.

This clone was counted a single time. The genes are TRBV5-6 and TRBJ2-1; possibly TRBD2 for D (6 bases). Germline CDR1 and CDR2: SGHDT and YYEEEE. Trimming left V 4 bases short and J 9 bases short, with 11 bases between. This CDR3 is 12 amino acids long. CDR3 nucleotides: TGTGCCAGCAGCCTTGCCGGGAGTGAGCAGTTCTTC. Translating it yields CASSLAGSEQFF.

The chain links TRBV28 to TRBJ1-1, with D perhaps TRBD1 (6 bases). V was cut by 2 bases and J by 3 bases, with 16 bases left in between. CDR1 is MDHEN, CDR2 SYDVKM, per germline. This CDR3 has 16 amino acids. CDR3: CASSLVQGIWYTEAFF. The CDR3 coding sequence is TGTGCCAGCAGTTTAGTTCAGGGGATTTGGTACACTGAAGCTTTCTTT.

The chain uses TRBV6-5 and TRBJ2-5, with TRBD2 as a possible D gene (6 bases). The DNA end favors TRBJ2-7, so the J call may be wrong. Germline V gives CDR1 MNHEY, CDR2 SVGAGI. The CDR3 has 15 residues. CDR3 DNA sequence: TGTGCCAGCAGTTACTCCGGGGGAGTGACGGACGAGCAGTACTTC. It translates to CASSYSGGVTDEQYF.

The rearrangement uses TRBV19 and TRBJ1-1, with no clear D. V was clipped by 3 bases and J by 4 bases, with 12 bases between them. The CDR3 spans 14 residues. Germline V lookup: CDR1 LNHDA, CDR2 SQIVND (reference sequence). The CDR3 sequence is CASSIQAGSTEAFF. In DNA, the CDR3 is TGTGCCAGTAGTATTCAGGCGGGGAGCACTGAAGCTTTCTTT. Full variable domain (rest looked up from reference TRBV19 and TRBJ1-1): DGGITQSPKYLFRKEGQNVTLSCEQNLNHDAMYWYRQDPGQGLRLIYYSQIVNDFQKGDIAEGYSVSREKKESFPLTVTSAQKNPTAFYLCASSIQAGSTEAFFGQGTRLTVV.

The genes are TRBV6-5 and TRBJ1-1; TRBD1 aligns across 7 bases. With 6 bases clipped from V and 9 bases from J, the junction kept 7 bases outside the gene matches. Germline loops: CDR1 MNHEY, CDR2 SVGAGI. The CDR3 sequence is 12 residues long. The chain's CDR3 is CASRTPGQQAFF. The CDR3 DNA is TGTGCCAGCAGGACCCCGGGACAGCAAGCTTTCTTT.

Note on this clone: The junction and the germline gene differ at one end; a read error may be behind it. The chain joins TRBV2 to TRBJ2-7; 12 bases agree with TRBD1. CDR3 length: 13 residues. Germline CDR1 and CDR2: SNHLY and FYNNEI. CDR3 protein: CASTGTGGSSTNF. The CDR3 DNA sequence: TGTGCCAGCACCGGGACAGGGGGCTCTAGTACGAACTTC.

J is TRBJ2-1 and V is TRBV29-1; D gene unclear. This CDR3 comprises 13 residues. CDR1 is SQVTM and CDR2 is ANQGSEA in the germline V gene. The V end was cut by 5 bases, the J end by 0 bases, with 8 bases between. The CDR3 DNA reads as TGCAGCGTTTCTTATAGCTCCTACAATGAGCAGTTCTTC. Protein product: CSVSYSSYNEQFF.

This clone was picked up a small number of times. The rearrangement uses TRBV19 and TRBJ2-3; D possibly corresponds to TRBD2 (6 bases). The CDR3 spans 14 residues. V lost 9 bases to trimming and J lost 4 bases, with 17 bases between them. From germline, CDR1 is LNHDA and CDR2 SQIVND (reference sequence). The CDR3 loop is CASRLSGDADTQYF. For the CDR3, the DNA is TGTGCCAGCCGTCTTTCGGGAGACGCAGATACGCAGTATTTT. The variable domain in full, completed from reference TRBV19 and TRBJ2-3, reads DGGITQSPKYLFRKEGQNVTLSCEQNLNHDAMYWYRQDPGQGLRLIYYSQIVNDFQKGDIAEGYSVSREKKESFPLTVTSAQKNPTAFYLCASRLSGDADTQYFGPGTRLTVL.

A few counts support this clone. This chain links TRBV30 with TRBJ1-2; 7 bases are shared with TRBD1. Germline lookup yields CDR1 GTSNPN and CDR2 SVGIG (reference sequence). Trimming cost V 3 bases and J 4 bases; bases outside gene matches: 14. The CDR3 runs to 16 residues. CDR3 sequence (DNA): TGTGCCTGGAGGGACAAAGTTGTATGGGACAGCTATGGCTACACCTTC. It encodes CAWRDKVVWDSYGYTF. The variable domain in full, completed from reference TRBV30 and TRBJ1-2, reads SQTIHQWPATLVQPVGSPLSLECTVEGTSNPNLYWYRQAAGRGLQLLFYSVGIGQISSEVPQNLSASRPQDRQFILSSKKLLLSDSGFYLCAWRDKVVWDSYGYTFGSGTRLTVV.

The chain links TRBV6-1 to TRBJ1-6; D not resolved. CDR1 is MNHNS, CDR2 SASEGT, per germline. Trimming stripped 1 base from V and 0 bases from J, with 7 bases between. The CDR3 contains 16 residues. Here the CDR3 reads CASSEGKSSYNSPLHF. CDR3 coding DNA: TGTGCCAGCAGTGAAGGAAAGAGCTCCTATAATTCACCCCTCCACTTT.

This clone was seen a single time. The chain links TRBV28 to TRBJ1-5, with D possibly TRBD1 on 6 matching bases. The germline V gene has CDR1 MDHEN and CDR2 SYDVKM. There are 14 residues in the CDR3. Here the CDR3 DNA reads TGTGCTGGGGGGGGCGCCGCCCCCCCTAAGCCCCAGCATTTT. This translates into CAGGGAAPPKPQHF.

The chain recombines TRBV9 with TRBJ1-5; tentative D call: TRBD1 (6 bases). Trimming pared 3 bases from V and 7 bases from J, leaving 11 bases between. Germline CDR1 and CDR2: SGDLS and YYNGEE. The CDR3 is 13 residues long. CDR3 nucleotides: TGTGCCAGCAGCGAGGGGGAGCGGCAGCCCCAGCATTTT. This translates into CASSEGERQPQHF.

This rearrangement joins TRBV2 to TRBJ2-1, with TRBD2 identical over 11 bases. V lost 2 bases, J lost 0 bases, and 3 bases stayed unmatched. CDR1 SNHLY and CDR2 FYNNEI come from the germline V gene. The CDR3 sequence is 17 residues long. This CDR3 is CASSERLAGSSYNEQFF. In DNA, the CDR3 is TGTGCCAGCAGTGAACGACTAGCGGGAAGCTCCTACAATGAGCAGTTCTTC.

V gene TRBV6-1 combines with J gene TRBJ1-4; 9 bases line up with TRBD1. CDR3 length: 16 amino acids. Germline trimming cut 1 base from V and 7 bases from J; bases unmatched to any gene: 7. Germline V gives CDR1 MNHNS, CDR2 SASEGT. The CDR3 DNA is TGTGCCAGCAGTGAAGGGGGGACAGGGCGGGGTGAAAAACTGTTTTTT. Its protein is CASSEGGTGRGEKLFF.

The V gene is TRBV12-1, the J gene TRBJ2-5; the table assigns TRBD1, which was not confirmed against the DNA. TRBV12-1 is reported as a pseudogene. The CDR3 has 14 amino acids. CDR3 DNA: TGTGCCAGCAGCTTTGTAACAGTTCAAGAGACCCAGTACTTC. As protein: CASSFVTVQETQYF.

This chain uses TRBV6-5 with TRBJ1-6, with D tentatively TRBD1 (6 bases). Germline V lookup: CDR1 MNHEY, CDR2 SVGAGI. The ends were cut back, 7 bases at V and 7 bases at J, with 14 bases in the middle. This CDR3 is built from 14 residues. The CDR3 DNA reads TGTGCCAGCAATACAGGGTCAGGGAATTCACCCCTCCACTTT. Protein sequence: CASNTGSGNSPLHF.